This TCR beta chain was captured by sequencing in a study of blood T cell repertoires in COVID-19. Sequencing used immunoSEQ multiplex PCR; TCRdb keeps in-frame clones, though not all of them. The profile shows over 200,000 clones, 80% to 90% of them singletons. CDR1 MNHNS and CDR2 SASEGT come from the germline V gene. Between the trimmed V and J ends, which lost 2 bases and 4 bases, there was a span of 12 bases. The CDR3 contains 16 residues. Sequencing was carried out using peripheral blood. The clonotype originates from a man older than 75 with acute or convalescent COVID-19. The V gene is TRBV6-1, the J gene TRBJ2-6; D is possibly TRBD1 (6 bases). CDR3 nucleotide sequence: TGTGCCAGCAGTGAACAGGGGAACGAGGGGGCCAACGTCCTGACTTTC. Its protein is CASSEQGNEGANVLTF.